The sequence of this T cell receptor (beta chain) was determined in a study of blood T cells in healthy people across ages. Collection of around 10 milliliters of peripheral blood was performed for each donor. General study findings and limits: Any conclusive comparison of naive versus antigen-experienced cells was prevented by using unsorted PBMCs.

This clonotype was picked up many times. Its antigen is not identified. Germline CDR1 MNHEY, CDR2 SMNVEV (reference sequence). V was pared by 6 bases and J by 5 bases, with 6 bases of the junction left unmatched. The CDR3 has 14 residues. Combining a sample-barcoded 5' primer with a J-beta primer mix, a second PCR ran for 7 to 11 cycles. Using its own MiXCR run on the 5' RACE reads, TCRdb lists one record per CDR3 protein. This table has some 900,000 distinct CDR3 sequences, under 35% appearing once. The chain has TRBV27 and TRBJ1-2, with 10 positions matching TRBD1. The receptor's source is an elderly woman in good health. The specimen sequenced was blood. The CDR3 reads CASSPRTGGYGYTF. DNA for the CDR3: TGTGCCAGCAGCCCAAGGACAGGGGGGTATGGCTACACCTTC.